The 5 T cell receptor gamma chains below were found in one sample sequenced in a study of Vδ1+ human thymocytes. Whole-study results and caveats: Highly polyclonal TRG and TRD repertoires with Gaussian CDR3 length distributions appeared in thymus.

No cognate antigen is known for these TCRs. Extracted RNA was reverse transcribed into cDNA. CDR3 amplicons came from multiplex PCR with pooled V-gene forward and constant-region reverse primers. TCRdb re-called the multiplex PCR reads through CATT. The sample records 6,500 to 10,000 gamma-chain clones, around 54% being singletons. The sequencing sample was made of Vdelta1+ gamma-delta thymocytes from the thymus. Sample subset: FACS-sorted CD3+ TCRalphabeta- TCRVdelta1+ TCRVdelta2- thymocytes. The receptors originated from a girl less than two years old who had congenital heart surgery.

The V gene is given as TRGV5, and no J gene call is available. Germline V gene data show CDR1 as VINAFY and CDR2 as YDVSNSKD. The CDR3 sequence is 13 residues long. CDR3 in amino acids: CATWDRRDAIKLF. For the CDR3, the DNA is TGTGCCACCTGGGACAGGCGCGACGCGATAAAACTCTTT.

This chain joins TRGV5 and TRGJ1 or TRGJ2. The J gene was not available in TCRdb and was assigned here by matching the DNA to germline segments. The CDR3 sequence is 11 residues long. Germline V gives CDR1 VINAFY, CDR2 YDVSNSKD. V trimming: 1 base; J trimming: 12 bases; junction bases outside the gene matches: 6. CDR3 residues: CATWDSCGKLF. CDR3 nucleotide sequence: TGTGCCACCTGGGACAGCTGTGGGAAACTCTTT.

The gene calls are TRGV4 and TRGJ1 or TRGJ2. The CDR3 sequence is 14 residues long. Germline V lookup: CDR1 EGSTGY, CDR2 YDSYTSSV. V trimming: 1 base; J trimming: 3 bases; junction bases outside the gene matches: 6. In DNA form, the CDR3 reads TGTGCCACCTGGGATGGTGGGGTTTATTATAAGAAACTCTTT. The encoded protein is CATWDGGVYYKKLF.

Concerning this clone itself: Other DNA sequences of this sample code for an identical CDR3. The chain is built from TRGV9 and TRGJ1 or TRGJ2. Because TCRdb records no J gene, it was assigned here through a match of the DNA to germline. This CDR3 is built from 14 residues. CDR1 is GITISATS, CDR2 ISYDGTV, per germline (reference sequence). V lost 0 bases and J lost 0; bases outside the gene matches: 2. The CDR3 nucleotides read TGTGCCTTGTGGGAGGTGTCGAATTATTATAAGAAACTCTTT. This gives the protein CALWEVSNYYKKLF.

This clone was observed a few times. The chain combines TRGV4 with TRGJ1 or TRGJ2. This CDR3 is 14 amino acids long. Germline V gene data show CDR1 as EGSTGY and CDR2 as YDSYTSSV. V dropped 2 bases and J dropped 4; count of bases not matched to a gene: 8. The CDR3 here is CATWDAASYYKKLF. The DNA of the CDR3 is TGTGCCACCTGGGATGCCGCATCGTATTATAAGAAACTCTTT.